The 18 T cell receptor beta chains in this list originate from one sample, sequenced in a study of cytomegalovirus exposure and HLA in healthy donors (dated by TCRdb to 2016 to 2017). Library preparation was by the immunoSEQ multiplex PCR assay. A mixture of 60 forward primers for TCR Vbeta segments and 13 reverse primers for TCR Jbeta segments was used in the multiplex PCR. TCRdb mirrors the immuneACCESS table, restricted to in-frame sequences. Some clones are absent from its copies; in checked studies, under half trace to an unresolved V gene, and the reason for the others is unknown. The sample includes some 190,000 clones, with about four fifths observed a single time. The top ten clones comprise 4% to 5% of the sample. Source material: PBMCs. These receptors were collected from a young man in good health and CMV-seropositive.

The gene calls are TRBV7-9 and TRBJ1-1, with 8 bases that match TRBD1. Germline V lookup: CDR1 SEHNR, CDR2 FQNEAQ (reference sequence). CDR3 length equals 13 residues. The CDR3 reads CAGQGAGRTEAFF. In DNA form, the CDR3 reads TGTGCAGGTCAGGGGGCGGGTCGGACTGAAGCTTTCTTT.

The chain combines TRBV7-9 with TRBJ2-1, with D maybe TRBD1 (5 bases). Germline V gene data show CDR1 as SEHNR and CDR2 as FQNEAQ (reference sequence). The ends were cut back, 1 base at V and 10 bases at J, with 8 bases in the middle. The CDR3 runs 12 residues. CDR3 DNA: TGTGCCAGCAGCTTAGGGCCAGGGGAGCAGTTCTTC. Translation: CASSLGPGEQFF.

The V and J genes are TRBV10-1 and TRBJ2-7, with D uncertain. The germline V gene encodes CDR1 WNHNN and CDR2 SYGVQD (reference sequence). Deletions cut 3 bases from V and 1 base from J, with 13 bases between. The CDR3 sequence is 15 residues long. Here the CDR3 reads CASSDRSRASYEQYF. The DNA for the CDR3 is TGCGCCAGCAGTGACAGATCACGAGCGTCCTACGAGCAGTACTTC.

The chain recombines TRBV9 with TRBJ1-3, with D perhaps TRBD1 (5 bases). The germline V gene has CDR1 SGDLS and CDR2 YYNGEE. The CDR3 totals 17 residues. V was pared by 2 bases and J by 4 bases, with 19 bases between. This chain's CDR3 is CASSVKLSSGKGNTIYF. CDR3 in DNA: TGTGCCAGCAGCGTGAAACTTTCATCAGGGAAAGGAAACACCATATATTTT. Based on the CDR3 plus reference TRBV9 and TRBJ1-3, the full variable domain is DSGVTQTPKHLITATGQRVTLRCSPRSGDLSVYWYQQSLDQGLQFLIQYYNGEERAKGNILERFSAQQFPDLHSELNLSSLELGDSALYFCASSVKLSSGKGNTIYFGEGSWLTVV.

This clone has only one observation. The chain links TRBV13 to TRBJ2-5; D not certain. The J call may be incorrect, as the DNA end agrees better with TRBJ2-7. Germline lookup yields CDR1 PRHDT and CDR2 FYEKMQ (reference sequence). The CDR3 runs 13 residues. The CDR3 DNA is TGTGCCAGCAGCTTTTACGGTTCCTACGAGCAGTACTTC. Its protein product is CASSFYGSYEQYF.

The chain couples TRBV7-3 to TRBJ2-1, with 10 bases that match TRBD2. The V and J ends lost 6 bases and 7 bases, in that order; junction bases with no gene match: 18. Per the germline V gene, CDR1 is SGHTA and CDR2 is FQGTGA. The CDR3 sequence is 18 residues long. The CDR3 reads CASSSSNALAGRGNEQFF. DNA for the CDR3: TGTGCCAGCAGTTCCTCGAACGCACTAGCGGGAAGGGGGAATGAGCAGTTCTTC.

The rearrangement uses TRBV7-9 and TRBJ2-1, with TRBD1 matching over 7 bases. V dropped 4 bases and J dropped 0; count of bases not matched to a gene: 3. Germline CDR1 reads SEHNR; CDR2 reads FQNEAQ (reference sequence). The CDR3 contains 15 residues. CDR3 DNA: TGTGCCAGCAGCTCAGACAGGGTCTCCTACAATGAGCAGTTCTTC. Translating it yields CASSSDRVSYNEQFF.

The chain is built from TRBV4-3 and TRBJ2-3, with D perhaps matching TRBD1 (6 bases). The CDR3 spans 15 residues. In germline, CDR1 is LGHNA, CDR2 YSLEER. Between the trimmed V and J ends, which lost 0 bases and 2 bases, there was a span of 9 bases. Here the CDR3 reads CASSQDRGTTDTQYF. In nucleotides, the CDR3 is TGCGCCAGCAGCCAAGATAGGGGGACCACAGATACGCAGTATTTT.

The chain has TRBV19 and TRBJ2-5, with 9 positions matching TRBD1. The J call may be in error: the DNA end matches TRBJ2-7 better. The germline gives CDR1 LNHDA, CDR2 SQIVND (reference sequence). The CDR3 length is 14 residues. The CDR3 here is CASSIGTGQGEQYF. The CDR3 DNA is TGTGCCAGTAGTATCGGGACAGGGCAGGGCGAGCAGTACTTC.

About this clone itself: Given a much more abundant clone one base away, this may be a read error. V usage is TRBV7-8 and J usage is TRBJ2-7; tentatively, D is TRBD1 (6 bases). The V and J ends lost 1 base and 2 bases respectively, with 6 bases between them. CDR3 size: 13 residues. In germline, CDR1 is SGHVS, CDR2 FQNEAQ. DNA of the CDR3: TGTGCCAGCAGCTTAGACAGGGCCTACGAGCAGTACTTC. This sequence encodes CASSLDRAYEQYF. Drawing the rest from reference TRBV7-8 and TRBJ2-7, the complete variable domain is GAGVSQSPRYKVAKRGQDVALRCDPISGHVSLFWYQQALGQGPEFLTYFQNEAQLDKSGLPSDRFFAERPEGSVSTLKIQRTQQEDSAVYLCASSLDRAYEQYFGPGTRLTVT.

In this sample, this clone turned up a few times. V is TRBV25-1 and J is TRBJ1-2; D unclear. V lost 10 bases to trimming and J lost 2 bases, with 17 bases between them. The length of the CDR3 is 14 residues. Germline CDR1 is MGHDK and CDR2 is SYGVNS. DNA of the CDR3: TGTGCCACCACTCGGGGTGAAGGCAACTATGGCTACACCTTC. It specifies CATTRGEGNYGYTF.

The V call is TRBV12-2, the J call TRBJ2-7; the table's D call, TRBD1, has no DNA check behind it. TRBV12-2 corresponds to a pseudogene. CDR3 length equals 16 residues. Written as DNA, the CDR3 is TGTGCAAGTCGCTCGGGTCAAAGGGACAGCCCCTACGAGCAGTACTTC. Translation: CASRSGQRDSPYEQYF.

This chain uses TRBV2 with TRBJ1-5; D possibly corresponds to TRBD1 (5 bases). CDR1 is SNHLY, CDR2 FYNNEI, per germline. Between the trimmed V and J ends, which lost 6 bases and 2 bases, there was a span of 11 bases. This CDR3 comprises 14 residues. CDR3 nucleotides: TGTGCCAGCAGATTTCAGGGTCGCAATCAGCCCCAGCATTTT. Its translation: CASRFQGRNQPQHF.

J is TRBJ2-3 and V is TRBV19, with 12 bases lining up with TRBD2. The CDR3 is made up of 17 amino acids. The J segment lost 2 bases and the V segment lost 5 bases, leaving 8 bases of the junction unmatched. CDR1 is LNHDA, CDR2 SQIVND, per germline (reference sequence). The CDR3 protein is CASSPTSGRRDTDTQYF. The CDR3 DNA sequence: TGTGCCAGTAGTCCCACTAGCGGGAGGCGGGACACAGATACGCAGTATTTT.

This chain connects TRBV5-4 to TRBJ2-1; 7 bases are a match to TRBD1. Germline-derived CDR1 and CDR2 are SGHNT and YYREEE (reference sequence). CDR3 length: 15 residues. With V trimmed by 4 bases and J by 4 bases, 8 bases remained unmatched. The chain's CDR3 is CASSQTTGQYNEQFF. CDR3 nucleotide sequence: TGTGCCAGCAGCCAAACAACGGGACAGTACAATGAGCAGTTCTTC.

The chain carries TRBV19 and TRBJ2-2; TRBD2 agrees at 11 bases. This CDR3 contains 16 residues. After removal of 3 bases from V and 4 bases from J, the junction contained 4 bases not matched to a gene. Germline V lookup: CDR1 LNHDA, CDR2 SQIVND (reference sequence). The CDR3 region is CASSMLAGGPTGELFF. For the CDR3, the DNA is TGTGCCAGTAGTATGTTAGCGGGGGGGCCCACCGGGGAGCTGTTTTTT.

J is TRBJ2-7 and V is TRBV10-1, with 8 bases lining up with TRBD2. With 9 bases clipped from V and 0 bases from J, the junction kept 10 bases outside the gene matches. This CDR3 region has 15 residues. Germline CDR1 is WNHNN and CDR2 is SYGVQD (reference sequence). DNA of the CDR3: TGCGCCAGGGTTAATAGCGGGGCCAGCTCCTACGAGCAGTACTTC. Translation gives CARVNSGASSYEQYF.

The CDR3 region has the DNA TGTGCCAGCAGCTTCCGGGACAGGGGTTTGAGGGACACCATATATTTT. Translated, it gives CASSFRDRGLRDTIYF. V is TRBV7-9 and J is TRBJ1-3; TRBD1 matches at 10 bases. The CDR3 runs to 16 residues. In germline, CDR1 is SEHNR, CDR2 FQNEAQ (reference sequence). V dropped 3 bases and J dropped 8; count of bases not matched to a gene: 10.